One and the same sample provided the 18 T cell receptor beta chains below, sequenced in a study of OX40 agonist ivuxolimab in advanced cancers. TCRdb's copy holds only in-frame clones and misses some; the assay was immunoSEQ multiplex PCR. The profile covers 55,000 to 65,000 clones, with 85% appearing a single time and over 3.5% taken by the ten largest. This material consisted of CD4+ or CD8+ T cells sorted from blood, taken in a trial of the OX40 agonist ivuxolimab. Receptors were obtained from an adult with an advanced solid tumor such as melanoma, head and neck, liver or kidney cancer.

J is TRBJ1-2 and V is TRBV28, with D perhaps TRBD1 (5 bases). V shed 6 bases and J shed 8 bases, with 19 bases lying between them. Per germline, CDR1 MDHEN and CDR2 SYDVKM. The CDR3 consists of 14 residues. This CDR3 is CASRIPGGIWGYTF. For the CDR3, the DNA is TGTGCCAGCAGAATACCTGGGGGGATTTGGGGCTACACCTTC.

This chain connects TRBV5-6 to TRBJ1-4; possibly TRBD1 for D (6 bases). V was cut by 1 base and J by 7 bases, with 11 bases left in between. The CDR3 runs 14 residues. Germline V gene lookup returns CDR1 SGHDT and CDR2 YYEEEE. The CDR3 here is CASSLTGPGEKLFF. For the CDR3, the DNA is TGTGCCAGCAGCTTGACAGGGCCGGGTGAAAAACTGTTTTTT.

This chain connects TRBV5-1 to TRBJ2-3; no clear D. V was cut by 0 bases and J by 2 bases, with 7 bases left in between. The CDR3 covers 14 residues. Germline V gives CDR1 SGHRS, CDR2 YFSETQ. The CDR3 protein is CASSLATPTDTQYF. The CDR3 DNA reads TGCGCCAGCAGCTTGGCCACCCCCACAGATACGCAGTATTTT.

This sequence joins TRBV27 and TRBJ2-7; 8 nucleotides agree with TRBD2. Germline trimming cut 2 bases from V and 3 bases from J; bases unmatched to any gene: 3. The CDR3 has 14 residues. Germline CDR1 is MNHEY and CDR2 is SMNVEV (reference sequence). CDR3: CASSLRGGRYEQYF. Written as DNA, the CDR3 is TGTGCCAGCAGTTTACGGGGGGGACGCTACGAGCAGTACTTC.

The chain recombines TRBV10-3 with TRBJ2-7; possibly TRBD1 for D (6 bases). Germline CDR1 is ENHRY and CDR2 is SYGVKD. V gave up 5 bases and J gave up 6 bases, with 20 bases separating them. The CDR3 is 15 amino acids. The CDR3 region is CAISLRDTSPIEQYF. CDR3 DNA sequence: TGTGCCATCAGTCTCCGGGACACCTCACCTATCGAGCAGTACTTC.

This chain connects TRBV6-6 to TRBJ1-1; D perhaps matches TRBD1 (5 bases). Per germline, CDR1 MNHNY and CDR2 SVGAGI (reference sequence). The ends were cut back, 2 bases at V and 7 bases at J, with 14 bases in the middle. The CDR3 has 14 amino acids. The CDR3 bases are TGTGCCAGCAGTTACGGGACGGGCGCAGGTGAAGCTTTCTTT. The encoded protein is CASSYGTGAGEAFF.

The chain combines TRBV7-9 with TRBJ2-7; TRBD1 aligns across 10 bases. The CDR3 length is 14 residues. J gave up 9 bases and V 5 bases, and 10 bases lay outside the gene matches. In germline, CDR1 is SEHNR, CDR2 FQNEAQ (reference sequence). The CDR3 spells CASSPRDRGLGQYF. The CDR3, as DNA: TGTGCCAGCAGCCCCCGGGACAGGGGCCTCGGGCAGTACTTC.

J is TRBJ2-7 and V is TRBV18, with D perhaps given as TRBD1 or TRBD2 (5 bases each). Germline V gene sequence: CDR1 KGHSH, CDR2 LQKENI. The CDR3 consists of 11 residues. V lost 5 bases and J 6 bases, leaving 8 bases between the germline ends. The CDR3 nucleotides read TGTGCCAGCTCAGAGGGGAGCGAGCAGTACTTC. It translates to CASSEGSEQYF. Together with reference TRBV18 and TRBJ2-7, the CDR3 gives the full variable domain: NAGVMQNPRHLVRRRGQEARLRCSPMKGHSHVYWYRQLPEEGLKFMVYLQKENIIDESGMPKERFSAEFPKEGPSILRIQQVVRGDSAAYFCASSEGSEQYFGPGTRLTVT.

This CDR3 is CASSEGLGPYYEQYF. The CDR3 nucleotides are TGTGCCAGCAGTGAAGGACTAGGGCCTTACTACGAGCAGTACTTC. J is TRBJ2-5 and V is TRBV2; maybe TRBD2 (6 bases). The DNA matches TRBJ2-7 better at its end, which makes the J call doubtful. The CDR3 totals 15 residues. Germline CDR1 SNHLY, CDR2 FYNNEI.

This chain uses TRBV19 with TRBJ1-5, with D unresolved. Per germline, CDR1 LNHDA and CDR2 SQIVND (reference sequence). The CDR3 consists of 11 residues. The V end was cut by 2 bases, the J end by 10 bases, with 6 bases between. CDR3 protein: CASSISPPQHF. DNA for the CDR3: TGTGCCAGTAGTATAAGTCCACCCCAGCATTTT.

The V call is TRBV28, the J call TRBJ2-7; TRBD2 agrees at 11 bases. V was clipped by 9 bases and J by 6 bases; unmatched bases: 10. The CDR3 runs 14 residues. Germline CDR1 and CDR2: MDHEN and SYDVKM. CDR3 DNA: TGTGCCAGTTCGTTTAGCGGGAGGGCCAGCGAGCAGTACTTC. This encodes CASSFSGRASEQYF.

This clone was picked up a small number of times. This sequence joins TRBV2 and TRBJ1-2; D gene uncertain. Trimming took off 8 bases at V and 7 bases at J, with 11 bases between the two ends. The CDR3 length is 11 residues. Germline CDR1 is SNHLY and CDR2 is FYNNEI. In DNA, the CDR3 is TGTGCCAGCGCAGGAGACGGTGGCTACACCTTC. This encodes CASAGDGGYTF.

The chain couples TRBV27 to TRBJ2-1, with D perhaps TRBD2 (6 bases). CDR3 length: 13 amino acids. V lost 5 bases and J 7 bases, leaving 12 bases between the germline ends. Looked up from germline, CDR1 is MNHEY and CDR2 is SMNVEV (reference sequence). The CDR3 loop reads CASSQPGRNEQFF. CDR3 in DNA: TGTGCCAGCAGTCAACCAGGGAGGAATGAGCAGTTCTTC.

The V and J genes are TRBV4-1 and TRBJ2-1, with D perhaps TRBD2 (6 bases). The CDR3 totals 12 residues. V was shortened by 4 bases and J by 9 bases, with 10 bases between the two germline ends. CDR1 and CDR2 (germline): MGHRA, YSYEKL. The DNA for the CDR3 is TGCGCCAGCAGCCGACCCGGGGGTGAGCAGTTCTTC. Amino acid sequence: CASSRPGGEQFF.

The chain recombines TRBV28 with TRBJ1-5, with D unclear. Germline lookup yields CDR1 MDHEN and CDR2 SYDVKM. The CDR3 spans 13 residues. V was trimmed by 5 bases and J by 9 bases, leaving 14 bases between them. For the CDR3, the DNA is TGTGCCAGCAGTCGACCTAATCGGGGGCCCCAGCATTTT. The encoded protein is CASSRPNRGPQHF.

The chain joins TRBV6-1 to TRBJ2-3; TRBD2 agrees at 9 bases. J was trimmed by 2 bases and V by 3 bases; bases with no gene match: 9. Germline lookup yields CDR1 MNHNS and CDR2 SASEGT. The CDR3 is 17 amino acids. In DNA form, the CDR3 reads TGTGCCAGCAGTGATAGGAGGGCTAGCGGGGTCACAGATACGCAGTATTTT. Protein: CASSDRRASGVTDTQYF.

The V and J genes are TRBV9 and TRBJ2-7; a weak D match, TRBD2 (6 bases). Trimming pared 3 bases from V and 5 bases from J, leaving 18 bases between. CDR1 is SGDLS and CDR2 is YYNGEE in the germline V gene. CDR3 size: 15 residues. In DNA, the CDR3 is TGTGCCAGCAGCGCCGGTTTGGGGACTTCACACGAGCAGTACTTC. The encoded protein is CASSAGLGTSHEQYF.

The rearrangement uses TRBV7-9 and TRBJ2-7, with TRBD2 as a possible D gene (6 bases). This CDR3 is 13 amino acids long. The V gene's germline CDR1 is SEHNR and CDR2 FQNEAQ (reference sequence). The germline V and J ends were trimmed by 3 bases and 2 bases, with 8 bases remaining between them. The DNA for the CDR3 is TGTGCCAGCAGCTTTAGCGGTACCTACGAGCAGTACTTC. Protein product: CASSFSGTYEQYF.